A single sample gave rise to the 5 T cell receptor beta chains below, sequenced in a study of T cell repertoires in cytomegalovirus infection. These receptors have no identified antigens. TCRdb reanalysed the reads using MiXCR and keeps one entry per CDR3 protein. The top ten clones hold roughly an eighth of a sample with hundreds of thousands of distinct CDR3 sequences, roughly 30% of them seen once. This material consisted of cultured CD8+ T cells from PBMCs, taken from culture after CMV antigen stimulation. These receptors came from a human donor in good health (CMV status not recorded). Some clones in this sample may be carry-over from other donors' samples.

This clonotype was counted between two and nine times. This chain uses TRBV7-9 with TRBJ2-7; 7 nucleotides line up with TRBD2. The CDR3 is 16 residues long. After removal of 1 base from V and 5 bases from J, the junction contained 11 bases not matched to a gene. Per germline, CDR1 SEHNR and CDR2 FQNEAQ (reference sequence). The CDR3 DNA is TGTGCCAGCAGCTTAGATGACGGGGGGTACGGTGACGAGCAGTACTTC. Its translation is CASSLDDGGYGDEQYF.

This clonotype was picked up many times. V usage is TRBV7-8 and J usage is TRBJ2-2, with TRBD1 as a possible D gene (5 bases). Trimming removed 5 bases at V and 2 bases at J, with 15 bases between. CDR3 size: 16 residues. CDR1 and CDR2 from the germline V gene are SGHVS and FQNEAQ. CDR3 sequence (DNA): TGTGCCAGCAGCCGTTCCTCAGGGCCAAACACCGGGGAGCTGTTTTTT. This codes for CASSRSSGPNTGELFF.

The chain carries TRBV12-3 or TRBV12-4 and TRBJ1-2, with D hard to call. V dropped 6 bases and J dropped 12 bases, with 11 bases sitting between them. The CDR3 is made up of 10 amino acids. This CDR3 reads CASSFPSNTF. For the CDR3, the DNA is TGTGCCAGCAGCTTCCCTTCGAACACCTTC.

This clonotype was found a few times. The rearrangement uses TRBV7-9 and TRBJ2-1; D call uncertain. V was cut by 5 bases and J by 10 bases, with 18 bases left in between. Germline CDR1 and CDR2: SEHNR and FQNEAQ (reference sequence). The CDR3 totals 14 residues. DNA for the CDR3: TGTGCCAGCAGCCCCGTCGGTTCTGGTCACGAGCAGTTCTTC. This sequence encodes CASSPVGSGHEQFF.

The chain carries TRBV24-1 and TRBJ2-1; D remains ambiguous. V was pared by 0 bases and J by 2 bases, with 7 bases between. Germline loops: CDR1 KGHDR, CDR2 SFDVKD. The CDR3 length is 15 residues. CDR3 nucleotides: TGTGCCACCAGTGATTTGCCTAACCCCTACAATGAGCAGTTCTTC. Its protein is CATSDLPNPYNEQFF.